This T cell receptor (beta chain) was observed in a study of cytomegalovirus exposure and HLA in healthy donors. Study conclusions and caveats: The classifier was said to identify cytomegalovirus status with high specificity and sensitivity. According to a subsequent analysis, TCR clusters identified in the first cohort showed a tendency to co-occur across the roughly 120 validation repertoires.

The junction had 2 bases not matched to a gene; V was cut back by 3 bases and J by 4 bases. CDR1 is LNHDA and CDR2 is SQIVND in the germline V gene (reference sequence). The CDR3 is made up of 14 amino acids. Here immunoSEQ multiplex PCR was the method, and the copy in TCRdb shows in-frame clones only, minus some. The sample yields 68,000 or so clones, about 91% seen once. Details on this clone: The antigen remains undetermined.

V usage is TRBV19 and J usage is TRBJ2-2, with 7 bases matching TRBD1. The sequence was obtained from a man between 18 and 35 years old in good health and CMV-seronegative. Sequencing used PBMCs. The CDR3: CASSMTGSTGELFF. CDR3 nucleotide sequence: TGTGCCAGTAGTATGACAGGGTCCACCGGGGAGCTGTTTTTT.